Shown below are 6 T cell receptor beta chains from a single sample sequenced in a study of blood T cells in healthy people across ages. The second PCR ran about 6 to 11 cycles with a sample-barcoded 5' primer and J-beta primers. TCRdb recomputed calls from the 5' RACE reads with MiXCR, one row per CDR3 protein. The repertoire holds approximately 800,000 distinct CDR3 sequences, around 36% seen once, with approximately 12% in the top ten. The sequenced material came from blood. The origin of the receptors is a young man in good health.

This clonotype came up a few times. The chain recombines TRBV5-1 with TRBJ2-7; TRBD2 matches at 7 bases. Germline lookup yields CDR1 SGHRS and CDR2 YFSETQ. J lost 5 bases, V lost 4 bases, and 6 bases had no gene match. This CDR3 is 13 amino acids long. The CDR3 sequence is CASSPLGRDEQYF. CDR3 nucleotide sequence: TGCGCCAGCAGCCCCCTAGGGAGGGACGAGCAGTACTTC.

The rearrangement uses TRBV5-5 and TRBJ2-3; tentatively, D is TRBD1 or TRBD2 (7 bases each). Deletions cut 4 bases from V and 0 bases from J, with 15 bases between. This CDR3 spans 16 amino acids. Germline V gene lookup returns CDR1 SGHKS and CDR2 YYEKEE (reference sequence). The CDR3 here is CASSTAGQLSTDTQYF. CDR3 bases: TGTGCCAGCAGCACAGCGGGACAGCTTAGCACAGATACGCAGTATTTT.

The chain is built from TRBV7-2 and TRBJ2-2; TRBD2 matches 10 bases. V was pared by 0 bases and J by 0 bases, with 10 bases of the junction left unmatched. In germline, CDR1 is SGHTA, CDR2 FQGNSA. The CDR3 has 20 residues. The CDR3 DNA reads as TGTGCCAGCAGCTTAGCCCGCTCTAGCGGGGGTGCCGCGAACACCGGGGAGCTGTTTTTT. It is translated as CASSLARSSGGAANTGELFF.

The table lists this clonotype with many counts. The chain has TRBV10-3 and TRBJ1-6; 9 bases fit TRBD1. The CDR3 contains 16 residues. Trimming cost V 6 bases and J 7 bases; bases outside gene matches: 10. Germline lookup yields CDR1 ENHRY and CDR2 SYGVKD. Here the CDR3 DNA reads TGTGCCATCAGAGAAACAGGGGGCAGGGGGAATTCACCCCTCCACTTT. Its protein product is CAIRETGGRGNSPLHF.

The gene calls are TRBV6-5 and TRBJ1-4, with TRBD1 matching 7 bases. CDR3 length equals 16 residues. The trim removed 2 bases at V and 7 bases at J, leaving 10 bases unmatched. Per germline, CDR1 MNHEY and CDR2 SVGAGI. This chain's CDR3 is CASSYGFGSGGEKLFF. The CDR3 coding sequence is TGTGCCAGCAGTTACGGTTTCGGGTCAGGGGGTGAAAAACTGTTTTTT.

The chain carries TRBV4-3 and TRBJ2-2, with a tentative D call TRBD2 (5 bases). V lost 4 bases, J lost 1 base, and 10 bases lay in between. The CDR3 totals 15 residues. The V gene's germline CDR1 is LGHNA and CDR2 YSLEER. The CDR3 coding sequence is TGCGCCAGCAGCCGAGGGAGATTGAACACCGGGGAGCTGTTTTTT. Amino acid sequence: CASSRGRLNTGELFF.